This is a list of T cell receptor beta chains from one sample in a study of cytomegalovirus exposure and HLA in healthy donors. Profiled with immunoSEQ multiplex PCR; TCRdb holds only in-frame clones, not every one. The sample lists about 70,000 clones, around 73% occurring once. The sample was PBMCs. These receptors originate from a girl aged 10-17 years in good health and CMV-seropositive. CDR3s include the opening cysteine and the closing phenylalanine or tryptophan. The D gene is left open where the match is weak. Clone size is not always given. Where it is, it says once, few, many or a class for expanded clones.

>TRBV6-5|TRBJ1-5|few|-
CASSYSYSNQPQHF
TGTGCCAGCAGTTATTCGTATAGCAATCAGCCCCAGCATTTT
>TRBV28|TRBJ1-1|-|-
CASSWDMNTEAFF
TGTGCCAGCAGTTGGGACATGAACACTGAAGCTTTCTTT
>TRBV7-2|TRBJ2-7|-|TRBD1
CASSLLYPPRQGPSYEQYF
TGTGCCAGCAGCTTACTCTATCCCCCCCGACAGGGACCCTCCTACGAGCAGTACTTC
>TRBV5-4|TRBJ2-7|-|-
CASSPLIPNLDEQYF
TGTGCCAGCAGCCCCCTCATACCTAACCTCGACGAGCAGTACTTC
>TRBV2|TRBJ2-3|-|-
CAREVGSQDTQYF
TGTGCCAGAGAAGTCGGGTCACAAGATACGCAGTATTTT
>TRBV4-2|TRBJ1-1|-|-
CASSQDRRGGAGTEAFF
TGTGCCAGCAGCCAAGATAGACGCGGGGGCGCGGGCACTGAAGCTTTCTTT
>TRBV28|TRBJ1-2|-|TRBD1
CASSLLTGDYGYTF
TGTGCCAGCAGCCTTCTTACAGGGGATTATGGCTACACCTTC
>TRBV27|TRBJ2-7|-|-
CASSFRVTYEQYF
TGTGCCAGCAGTTTTAGAGTAACCTACGAGCAGTACTTC
>TRBV28|TRBJ1-1|few|-
CASSWGGGEVDTEAFF
TGTGCCAGCAGTTGGGGTGGGGGGGAAGTGGACACTGAAGCTTTCTTT
>TRBV6-5|TRBJ2-1|few|-
CASSYSNGLEQFF
TGTGCCAGCAGTTACTCGAATGGACTTGAGCAGTTCTTC
>TRBV30|TRBJ2-7|-|-
CALEGLEGTYEQYF
TGTGCCCTCGAAGGTTTGGAGGGAACCTACGAGCAGTACTTC
>TRBV11-2|TRBJ2-4|-|TRBD2
CASSLGREGPLNIQYF
TGTGCCAGCAGTTTGGGGCGGGAGGGCCCCCTCAACATTCAGTACTTC
>TRBV4-2|TRBJ2-5|-|TRBD1
CASSQGLSGGRRETQYF
TGTGCCAGCAGCCAAGGCTTGTCAGGGGGCAGGAGAGAGACCCAGTACTTC
>TRBV10-3|TRBJ2-7|-|TRBD2
CAISESSGVSYEQYF
TGTGCCATCAGTGAGAGTAGCGGGGTCTCCTACGAGCAGTACTTC
>TRBV29-1|TRBJ2-5|-|TRBD2
CSVELIAGETQYF
TGCAGCGTTGAACTTATAGCGGGAGAGACCCAGTACTTC
>TRBV5-1|TRBJ2-3|-|-
CASSLSGADTQYF
TGCGCCAGCAGCTTGTCCGGAGCAGATACGCAGTATTTT
>TRBV5-1|TRBJ2-7|-|-
CASSSSYEQYF
TGCGCCAGCAGCTCTTCTTACGAGCAGTACTTC
>TRBV13|TRBJ2-3|once|-
CASCGPPGLTDTQYF
TGTGCCAGCTGCGGACCTCCCGGACTTACAGATACGCAGTATTTT
>TRBV30|TRBJ1-2|-|TRBD1
CAWSVGQGDYGYTF
TGTGCCTGGAGTGTAGGACAGGGGGACTATGGCTACACCTTC
>TRBV21-1|TRBJ1-1|-|-
CASSKEHESGTEAFF
TGTGCCAGCAGCAAAGAGCATGAATCGGGGACTGAAGCTTTCTTT
>TRBV11-3|TRBJ1-6|-|-
CASSLEGGNSPLHF
TGTGCCAGCAGCTTAGAAGGGGGTAATTCACCCCTCCACTTT
>TRBV11-3|TRBJ2-1|-|TRBD2
CASSLGLGGGPYNEQFF
TGTGCCAGCAGCTTAGGGCTCGGGGGAGGGCCCTACAATGAGCAGTTCTTC
>TRBV7-9|TRBJ1-2|-|-
CASSPYLGSNYGYTF
TGTGCCAGCAGCCCCTACCTAGGATCTAACTATGGCTACACCTTC
>TRBV7-2|TRBJ1-1|-|TRBD1
CASSSWDSEAFF
TGTGCCAGCAGCTCCTGGGACAGTGAAGCTTTCTTT
>TRBV11-2|TRBJ2-1|-|-
CASSLTGNEQFF
TGTGCCAGCAGCCTAACGGGAAATGAGCAGTTCTTC
>TRBV11-2|TRBJ2-5|-|TRBD2
CASSVFGAGEETQYF
TGTGCCAGCAGCGTTTTTGGGGCGGGAGAAGAGACCCAGTACTTC
>TRBV28|TRBJ1-5|-|-
CASRPGGEGSQPQHF
TGTGCCAGCAGACCCGGAGGGGAGGGGAGTCAGCCCCAGCATTTT
>TRBV2|TRBJ2-7|-|-
CASSESGFEQYF
TGTGCCAGCAGTGAGTCAGGGTTCGAGCAGTACTTC
>TRBV5-1|TRBJ1-1|few|-
CASSLRVITQGRDTEAFF
TGCGCCAGCAGCTTGCGCGTAATAACACAGGGTCGGGACACTGAAGCTTTCTTT
>TRBV30|TRBJ2-4|-|-
CAWALDRVAKNIQYF
TGTGCCTGGGCTCTGGACAGAGTAGCCAAAAACATTCAGTACTTC
>TRBV2|TRBJ2-1|-|TRBD2
CASSERAGGYYNEQFF
TGTGCCAGCAGTGAAAGGGCGGGGGGATACTACAATGAGCAGTTCTTC
>TRBV7-2|TRBJ2-1|-|-
CATGEPPPSEQFF
TGTGCCACGGGGGAGCCCCCCCCATCTGAGCAGTTCTTC